This T cell receptor beta chain was recorded in a study of CD8+CD57+ T cells in acquired aplastic anemia. J lost 4 bases, V lost 5 bases, and 11 bases had no gene match. Germline values: CDR1 LNHDA, CDR2 SQIVND (reference sequence). The CDR3 is 16 amino acids. The use of genomic DNA as template underpinned the TCR beta VDJ and CDR3 profiling. From the reads, TCRdb called clonotypes with MiXCR, one entry per CDR3 protein. The data hold fewer than 250,000 distinct CDR3 sequences, with around half observed a single time. It was patients with CD8+CD57+ cell expansion by flow cytometry who were chosen for sequencing.

Source material: sorted CD4+, CD8+, or CD8+CD57+ T cells (not recorded which) from PBMCs. This TCR derives from a human donor with aplastic anemia. The chain is built from TRBV19 and TRBJ1-2; TRBD1 agrees at 9 bases. In DNA form, the CDR3 reads TGTGCCAGTAGTCCCACCGGGACAGGGTCCAGCTATGGCTACACCTTC. It yields the protein CASSPTGTGSSYGYTF. The full variable domain, completed using reference TRBV19 and TRBJ1-2, is DGGITQSPKYLFRKEGQNVTLSCEQNLNHDAMYWYRQDPGQGLRLIYYSQIVNDFQKGDIAEGYSVSREKKESFPLTVTSAQKNPTAFYLCASSPTGTGSSYGYTFGSGTRLTVV.